The rows below give T cell receptor beta chains drawn from one sample of a study of blood T cell repertoires in COVID-19. Sequencing used immunoSEQ multiplex PCR; TCRdb keeps in-frame clones, though not all of them. The data hold about 190,000 clones, with about three quarters observed a single time. Specimen: peripheral blood. Receptors originate from a woman aged 80 or over with active or convalescent COVID-19. Both conserved end residues are part of each CDR3. The order of the fields is clone size, J gene, V gene, D gene, CDR3 DNA, CDR3 protein. A D gene is named only where the DNA matches it firmly. Some rows mark clone size as missing; the rest say once, few, many or name a class of expanded clone.

NA,TRBJ2-7,TRBV6-1,NA,TGTGCCAGCAGTGACGATTCCGGGTTGTTCACCCACGAGCAGTACTTC,CASSDDSGLFTHEQYF
NA,TRBJ2-3,TRBV7-2,NA,TGTGCCAGCAGCTCTTCAACTAGAAGTAAGCAGTATTTT,CASSSSTRSKQYF
NA,TRBJ1-1,TRBV10-3,TRBD1,TGTGCCATCAGTGAGTCCCGGGGACCGGGACAGGGGAACACTGAAGCTTTCTTT,CAISESRGPGQGNTEAFF
NA,TRBJ1-1,TRBV19,TRBD1,TGTGCCAGTAGTACAGGGACAGGTTGGGGCGAAGGTGAAGCTTTCTTT,CASSTGTGWGEGEAFF
NA,TRBJ2-7,TRBV6-5,TRBD1,TGTGCCAGCAGTTACCATACAGGGGGCGTAATGTACGAGCAGTACTTC,CASSYHTGGVMYEQYF
NA,TRBJ1-2,TRBV18,TRBD1,TGTGCCAGCTCACCGGGAAGGACAGGGGTTTTGGACTATGGCTACACCTTC,CASSPGRTGVLDYGYTF
NA,TRBJ1-1,TRBV4-3,NA,TGCGCCAGCAGCCAGCTACAGGGCCCCTTGAACACTGAAGCTTTCTTT,CASSQLQGPLNTEAFF
once,TRBJ2-3,TRBV6-5,TRBD2,TGTGCCAGCACTTTAGCGGGGGGAAATACGCAGTATTTT,CASTLAGGNTQYF
NA,TRBJ2-7,TRBV14,TRBD1,TGTGCCAGCAGTCCTACAGGGGGTCCAAACGAGCAGTACTTC,CASSPTGGPNEQYF
NA,TRBJ1-2,TRBV5-4,TRBD1,TGTGCCAGCAGCCGGGACAGGGGGCTGAATGGCTACACCTTC,CASSRDRGLNGYTF
NA,TRBJ2-7,TRBV3-1/TRBV3-2,TRBD1,TGTGCCAGCAGCCAAAGGGACAGGGGCAGGAACGAGCAGTACTTC,CASSQRDRGRNEQYF
NA,TRBJ2-2,TRBV5-1,NA,TGCGCCAGCAGCCAAGGGGGTGCGAACACCGGGGAGCTGTTTTTT,CASSQGGANTGELFF
NA,TRBJ2-1,TRBV5-1,NA,TGCGCCAGCAGCTTTATCGGCGGGGACGGTGAAAATGAGCAGTTCTTC,CASSFIGGDGENEQFF
NA,TRBJ1-2,TRBV2,TRBD1,TGTGCCAGCAGCCCGACAGGGAACTATGGCTACACCTTC,CASSPTGNYGYTF
NA,TRBJ1-1,TRBV7-9,TRBD1,TGTGCCAGCAGCAAGGGACAGGGGGCGATGAACACTGAAGCTTTCTTT,CASSKGQGAMNTEAFF
NA,TRBJ1-4,TRBV27,TRBD1,TGTGCCAGCAGTCGCGACAGGGGGAGCACTAATGAAAAACTGTTTTTT,CASSRDRGSTNEKLFF
NA,TRBJ2-1,TRBV30,NA,TGTGCCTGGAGTGTTCGCCAGGGGGACTCCAATCGGCAGTTCTTC,CAWSVRQGDSNRQFF
NA,TRBJ2-2,TRBV29-1,NA,TGCAGCGTTCACGGGGGGCTTACCGGGGAGCTGTTTTTT,CSVHGGLTGELFF
few,TRBJ1-2,TRBV6-5,NA,TGTGCCAGCAGTTACTCGGTAGCAGGGCTGTATGGCTACACCTTC,CASSYSVAGLYGYTF
NA,TRBJ2-5,TRBV6-6,TRBD2,TGTGCCAGCAGTTATCATCCTAGCGGGGGAGGAGAGACCCAGTACTTC,CASSYHPSGGGETQYF
once,TRBJ2-5,TRBV27,TRBD2,TGTGCCAGCAGAACACGGGCTAGCGGGGGGCCTCTCCAAGAGACCCAGTACTTC,CASRTRASGGPLQETQYF
few,TRBJ1-1,TRBV19,TRBD1,TGTGCCAGCAGGCGGACAGGACAAAACACTGAAGCTTTCTTT,CASRRTGQNTEAFF
NA,TRBJ2-7,TRBV5-6,NA,TGTGCCAGCAGCTTGGGGGGCGTCACCTACGAGCAGTACTTC,CASSLGGVTYEQYF
NA,TRBJ1-2,TRBV11-2,NA,TGTGCCAGCAGCCCGGGCTATGGCTACACCTTC,CASSPGYGYTF
once,TRBJ2-3,TRBV7-9,NA,TGTGCCAGCAGCCCCGCGGGTATAAGCACAGATACGCAGTATTTT,CASSPAGISTDTQYF
NA,TRBJ2-5,TRBV5-4,NA,TGTGCCAGCAGACCCCGACTACAAGAGACCCAGTACTTC,CASRPRLQETQYF
NA,TRBJ1-4,TRBV10-1,NA,TGCGCCAGCAGTTCCGACAGATTCTTCGAAAAACTGTTTTTT,CASSSDRFFEKLFF
NA,TRBJ2-7,TRBV28,TRBD1,TGTGCCAGCAGTGGACAGGGGATCACCTACGAGCAGTACTTC,CASSGQGITYEQYF
NA,TRBJ2-2,TRBV30,TRBD2,TGTGCCGAGAGTGAGCCCGGGGGGGCCTCCACCGGGGAGCTGTTTTTT,CAESEPGGASTGELFF
NA,TRBJ2-7,TRBV12-3/TRBV12-4,NA,TGTGCCAGCAGTTTTTCGGAGTACGAGCAGTACTTC,CASSFSEYEQYF
NA,TRBJ2-7,TRBV10-3,TRBD2,TGTGCCATCTCCCTGGGGGGGGAGCAGTACTTC,CAISLGGEQYF
few,TRBJ2-4,TRBV23-1,NA,TGCGCCAGCACCCGGACAGCCGCTACTCTAGCCAAAAACATTCAGTACTTC,CASTRTAATLAKNIQYF
NA,TRBJ1-5,TRBV28,TRBD1,TGTGCCAGCAGGGGATTAAGGGGGCATCAGCCCCAGCATTTT,CASRGLRGHQPQHF
once,TRBJ1-5,TRBV30,NA,TGTGCCTGGAGTGGGACCACAGGGAATCAGCCCCAGCATTTT,CAWSGTTGNQPQHF
NA,TRBJ2-7,TRBV7-9,NA,TGTGCCAGCAGCCAGACAGGAGCCTACGAGCAGTACTTC,CASSQTGAYEQYF
few,TRBJ1-2,TRBV15,NA,TGTGCCACCAGCAGAGTGGGCAGGGATGATGGCTACACCTTC,CATSRVGRDDGYTF
NA,TRBJ1-1,TRBV6-5,NA,TGTGCCAGCAGTTACTCGAATCTGAACATGAACACTGAAGCTTTCTTT,CASSYSNLNMNTEAFF